This T cell receptor (beta chain) was captured in a study of STAT5B mutations in CD4+ large granular lymphocyte leukemia. Overall study: The CDR3 'QG' motif was associated with a particular HLA allele among healthy donors. The study, taken as a whole, reports: Without HLA matching, higher CD4+ than CD8+ T-LGLL clonality could reflect small sample size. Top patient clones used TRBV06 genes more often: 8/27 versus 2/35 in controls. Main leukemic clonotypes were patient-specific, but more than 20% appeared at low frequency elsewhere.

The CDR3 spans 21 residues. Assay: immunoSEQ multiplex PCR; the TCRdb copy retains only in-frame clones and omits some. The data contain 30,000 to 40,000 clones, 76% of them singletons. Regarding this clone: What it binds is unknown.

V gene TRBV21-1 combines with J gene TRBJ2-6; TRBD1, as called in the table, went unchecked against the DNA. TRBV21-1 is a listed pseudogene. The TCR comes from a human donor in good health. Sequenced sample: CD4+ T cells from blood buffy coats. CDR3 region: CASSKVQREGGKGAGANVLTF. As DNA, the CDR3 is TGTGCCAGCAGCAAAGTCCAGAGGGAAGGGGGAAAAGGAGCTGGGGCCAACGTCCTGACTTTC.